The 18 T cell receptor beta chains reported below all come from one sample, sequenced in a study of T cells in women clearing cervical HPV infection. Only in-frame clones appear in the TCRdb table, and some are missing; sequencing was by immunoSEQ multiplex PCR. The sample data list about 27,000 clones. The sample consisted of blood buffy coat. These receptors were taken from a woman between 18 and 70 years old with a cervical HPV16 infection that either progressed to CIN3+ or cleared (not recorded which).

Comments on this clone: Read sequence stops 3 residues before the CDR3 end, and the germline J gene provides the missing end. The gene calls are TRBV19 and TRBJ2-2; D gene unclear. This CDR3 spans 14 amino acids. Germline CDR1 and CDR2: LNHDA and SQIVND (reference sequence). CDR3 DNA, as far as it was read: TGTGCCAGTAGTATTACCACAGAAAATGAAAAG. It is translated as CASSITTENEK. The full CDR3 is CASSITTENEKLFF.

As for this clone: The read terminates 3 residues before the CDR3 end, so the remaining end is supplied by the germline J gene. The chain has TRBV7-2 and TRBJ2-1, with D possibly matching TRBD2 (6 bases). Trimming stripped 5 bases from V and 6 bases from J, with 11 bases between. This CDR3 is built from 13 residues. Germline-derived CDR1 and CDR2 are SGHTA and FQGNSA. The CDR3 sequence is CASSTRGANEQFF. The CDR3 bases that were read are TGTGCCAGCAGCACCCGCGGGGCCAATGAG.

About this clone itself: Read coverage stops 3 residues before the CDR3 terminus; the germline J gene supplies the remainder. V gene TRBV5-1 combines with J gene TRBJ2-5; 8 positions agree with TRBD2. Per germline, CDR1 SGHRS and CDR2 YFSETQ. V was pared by 1 base and J by 4 bases, with 12 bases of the junction left unmatched. The CDR3 covers 17 residues. CDR3 in amino acids: CASSLMSGGGNGETQYF. Partial CDR3 DNA: TGCGCCAGCAGCTTGATGTCTGGCGGGGGGAACGGAGAGACC.

In the case of this clone: The read ends 3 residues early relative to the CDR3; the germline J gene fills the gap. The chain combines TRBV19 with TRBJ2-2; 9 bases fit TRBD1. This CDR3 contains 13 residues. Germline V lookup: CDR1 LNHDA, CDR2 SQIVND (reference sequence). V gave up 11 bases and J gave up 6 bases; unmatched junction bases: 7. Partial CDR3 DNA: TGTGCCGGCAGGACAGGGGAGGCCGGGGAG. Encoded protein: CAGRTGEAGE. The entire CDR3 is CAGRTGEAGELFF. The variable domain in full, with the rest retrieved from reference TRBV19 and TRBJ2-2, is DGGITQSPKYLFRKEGQNVTLSCEQNLNHDAMYWYRQDPGQGLRLIYYSQIVNDFQKGDIAEGYSVSREKKESFPLTVTSAQKNPTAFYLCAGRTGEAGELFFGEGSRLTVL.

To note about this clone: The read terminates 3 residues before the CDR3 end, so the remaining end is supplied by the germline J gene. The chain has TRBV5-1 and TRBJ1-1; D remains ambiguous. The V gene lost 2 bases and the J gene lost 0 bases, with 11 bases spanning the gap. The CDR3 consists of 15 residues. Germline assignment: CDR1 SGHRS and CDR2 YFSETQ. This CDR3 is CASSFSPPLNTEAFF. The sequenced CDR3 bases are TGCGCCAGCAGCTTCTCCCCTCCTTTGAACACTGAA.

Note on this clone: The read falls 3 residues short of the CDR3 end, and the missing part is taken from the germline J gene. The chain links TRBV2 to TRBJ1-6; TRBD1 matches at 9 bases. CDR3 size: 15 residues. V dropped 9 bases and J dropped 10; count of bases not matched to a gene: 13. The germline CDR1 and CDR2 sequences are SNHLY and FYNNEI. CDR3 amino acids: CASQPYRGLESPLHF. The covered CDR3 bases are TGTGCCAGTCAGCCTTACAGGGGGCTGGAGTCACCC. Supplemented by reference TRBV2 and TRBJ1-6, the full variable domain reads EPEVTQTPSHQVTQMGQEVILRCVPISNHLYFYWYRQILGQKVEFLVSFYNNEISEKSEIFDDQFSVERPDGSNFTLKIRSTKLEDSAMYFCASQPYRGLESPLHFGNGTRLTVT.

Partial CDR3 DNA: TGTGCCAGCAGCTTTGAGGGGGGGGGAAAAGAGACC. Translating it yields CASSFEGGGKET. Given in full, the CDR3 is CASSFEGGGKETQYF. The chain couples TRBV7-9 to TRBJ2-5, with a weak D call TRBD2 (7 bases). Read data end 3 residues before the CDR3 end; the end is taken from the germline J gene. CDR1 and CDR2 from the germline V gene are SEHNR and FQNEAQ (reference sequence). The CDR3 totals 15 residues. The V end was cut by 3 bases, the J end by 3 bases, with 14 bases between.

Comments on this clone: Coverage ceases 3 residues before the CDR3 finishes, and the germline J gene fills in the end. The J gene is TRBJ1-2, the V gene TRBV18; the D gene is possibly TRBD1 (5 bases). The V gene's germline CDR1 is KGHSH and CDR2 LQKENI. This CDR3 region has 15 residues. CDR3 loop: CASSPPLQVPPGYTF. CDR3 bases read: TGTGCCAGCTCACCTCCCTTACAGGTTCCTCCCGGC.

About this clone itself: The read ends 3 residues shy of where the CDR3 ends; the end is completed using the germline J gene. The chain carries TRBV7-8 and TRBJ2-1; perhaps TRBD2 as D (5 bases). Trimming took off 5 bases at V and 0 bases at J, with 14 bases between the two ends. CDR3 length: 16 amino acids. Germline-derived CDR1 and CDR2 are SGHVS and FQNEAQ. The CDR3 sequence is CASSPSRRRSYNEQFF. The sequenced CDR3 bases are TGTGCCAGCAGCCCTAGCCGCCGGCGCTCCTACAATGAG.

A word on this clone: With the read ending 3 residues before the CDR3 end, the germline J gene is used to fill in that end. V and J are TRBV6-2 or TRBV6-3 and TRBJ1-4; 9 nucleotides line up with TRBD1. V shed 5 bases, J shed 7 bases, and the junction held 8 bases outside the gene matches. The CDR3 covers 15 residues. Germline assignment: CDR1 MNHEY and CDR2 SVGEGT. The covered CDR3 bases are TGTGCCAGCAGTACCCGGGACAGGGACGCTGAAAAA. Protein product: CASSTRDRDAEK. The entire CDR3 is CASSTRDRDAEKLFF.

A word on this clone: The CDR3 extends 3 residues past the end of the read, so its final part is completed from the germline J gene. The genes are TRBV6-2 or TRBV6-3 and TRBJ2-1; TRBD2 agrees at 9 bases. Germline V gene sequence: CDR1 MNHEY, CDR2 SVGEGT. CDR3 length equals 16 residues. Trimming cost V 4 bases and J 7 bases; bases outside gene matches: 11. The DNA read from the CDR3 is TGTGCCAGCAGTTCCCTTAGCGGGGGATCTGGGAATGAG. It encodes CASSSLSGGSGNE. From start to end, the CDR3 is CASSSLSGGSGNEQFF.

About this clone itself: The CDR3 is cut off 3 residues early in the read; its end comes from the germline J gene. The rearrangement joins TRBV7-2 to TRBJ2-2; D perhaps matches TRBD2 (6 bases). The CDR3 spans 15 residues. Germline-derived CDR1 and CDR2 are SGHTA and FQGNSA. CDR3 sequence reads: CASSLSGQGHSPLFF. Incomplete CDR3 DNA: TGTGCCAGCAGCTTAAGCGGGCAGGGCCATTCACCG.

In regard to this clone: The CDR3 end lies 3 residues beyond the end of the read and is filled in from the germline J gene. This sequence joins TRBV29-1 and TRBJ1-2; D gene unclear. This CDR3 contains 11 residues. Per the germline V gene, CDR1 is SQVTM and CDR2 is ANQGSEA. The DNA read from the CDR3 is TGCAGCGTTCTTCCAGGAAATCGC. It yields the protein CSVLPGNR. The whole CDR3 sequence is CSVLPGNRYTF.

Note on this clone: Coverage ceases 3 residues before the CDR3 finishes, and the germline J gene fills in the end. V and J are TRBV20-1 and TRBJ2-4; TRBD2 matches at 13 bases. The CDR3 sequence is 15 residues long. V shed 6 bases and J 0 bases; nucleotides not matched to a gene: 2. Per germline, CDR1 DFQATT and CDR2 SNEGSKA (reference sequence). The DNA read from the CDR3 is TGCAGTGCCGGACTAGCGGGAGTAGCCAAAAACATT. This translates into CSAGLAGVAKNI. The full-length CDR3 reads as CSAGLAGVAKNIQYF.

The CDR3 is CASSLQGGGSPLHF. The CDR3 DNA, read in part, is TGTGCCAGCAGCTTACAGGGTGGTGGGTCACCC. The gene calls are TRBV11-2 and TRBJ1-6; tentative D call: TRBD1 (5 bases). The read terminates 3 residues before the CDR3 end, so the remaining end is supplied by the germline J gene. The CDR3 is 14 residues long. V was clipped by 2 bases and J by 10 bases, with 12 bases between them. Looked up from germline, CDR1 is SGHAT and CDR2 is FQNNGV.

On this clone: The read gets to within 3 residues of the CDR3 end, and the germline J gene fills in the rest. The chain employs TRBV6-2 or TRBV6-3 and TRBJ2-5; D may be TRBD2 (6 bases). Germline V gives CDR1 MNHEY, CDR2 SVGEGT. This CDR3 has 17 amino acids. V lost 2 bases to trimming and J lost 3 bases, with 19 bases between them. The DNA read from the CDR3 is TGTGCCAGCAGTTACCCGCTTTATGGACTACTCGAAGAGACC. Encoded protein: CASSYPLYGLLEET. The CDR3 as a whole reads CASSYPLYGLLEETQYF.

In regard to this clone: The CDR3 goes on 3 residues after the read ends, and that part is filled in from the germline J gene. The V call is TRBV20-1, the J call TRBJ2-3; D call uncertain. The CDR3 extends over 10 amino acids. The ends were cut back, 3 bases at V and 8 bases at J, with 6 bases in the middle. The germline gives CDR1 DFQATT, CDR2 SNEGSKA (reference sequence). The sequenced part of the CDR3 DNA is TGCAGTGCTAGTAACGGTACG. The encoded protein is CSASNGT. In full, the CDR3 is CSASNGTQYF.

A remark on this clone: Read sequence stops 3 residues before the CDR3 end, and the germline J gene provides the missing end. The J gene is TRBJ1-4, the V gene TRBV19; D gene ambiguous. Germline V gene data show CDR1 as LNHDA and CDR2 as SQIVND (reference sequence). The length of the CDR3 is 14 residues. The V gene lost 5 bases and the J gene lost 0 bases, with 7 bases spanning the gap. The CDR3 loop reads CASSAYATNEKLFF. The CDR3 bases that were read are TGTGCCAGTAGTGCCTATGCAACTAATGAAAAA.